This record looks at one T cell receptor beta chain sequence and its context. The antigen is undetermined. The V gene's germline CDR1 is MGHRA and CDR2 YSYEKL. Losses at the gene ends were 0 bases for V and 2 bases for J; bases not matched to a gene: 10. The CDR3 contains 17 residues. This sample is drawn from a study of cytomegalovirus exposure and HLA in healthy donors. Whole-study findings and limits: As a later analysis revealed, the rate of TCR association differed by HLA locus, with DRB1 most and HLA-C fewest.

PCR primers comprised 60 Vbeta and 13 Jbeta primers. Data came from immunoSEQ multiplex PCR; TCRdb stores just in-frame clones and leaves some out. The sample carries 93,000 or so clones, 75% to 85% recorded once. This receptor was identified in a young woman in good health and CMV-seropositive. The chain uses TRBV4-1 and TRBJ2-7; TRBD1 aligns across 7 bases. Specimen: PBMCs. As DNA, the CDR3 is TGCGCCAGCAGCCAAGAAGGGGGCAGTTGGGTTACCTACGAGCAGTACTTC. As protein: CASSQEGGSWVTYEQYF.